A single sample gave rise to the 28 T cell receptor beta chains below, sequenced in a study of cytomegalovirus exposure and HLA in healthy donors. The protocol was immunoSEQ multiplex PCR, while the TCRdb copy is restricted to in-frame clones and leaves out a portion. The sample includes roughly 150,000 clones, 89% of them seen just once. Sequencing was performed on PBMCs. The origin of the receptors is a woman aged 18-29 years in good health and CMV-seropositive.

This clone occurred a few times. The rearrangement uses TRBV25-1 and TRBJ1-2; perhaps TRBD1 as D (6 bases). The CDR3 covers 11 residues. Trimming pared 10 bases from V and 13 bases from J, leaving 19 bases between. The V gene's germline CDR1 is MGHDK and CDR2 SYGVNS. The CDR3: CATRDTGRATF. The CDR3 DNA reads TGTGCCACCAGGGACACAGGGCGCGCCACCTTC.

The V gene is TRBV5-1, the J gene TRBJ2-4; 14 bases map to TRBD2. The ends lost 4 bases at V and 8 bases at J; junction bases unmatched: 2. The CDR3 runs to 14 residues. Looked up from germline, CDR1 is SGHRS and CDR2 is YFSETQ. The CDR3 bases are TGCGCCAGCAGCACGGGACTAGCGGGAGACATTCAGTACTTC. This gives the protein CASSTGLAGDIQYF.

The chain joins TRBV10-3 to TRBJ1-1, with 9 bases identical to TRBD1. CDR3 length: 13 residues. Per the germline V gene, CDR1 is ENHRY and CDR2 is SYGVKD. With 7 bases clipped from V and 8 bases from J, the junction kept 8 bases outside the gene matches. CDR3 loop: CAITQDRGWEAFF. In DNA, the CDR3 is TGTGCCATCACCCAAGACAGGGGGTGGGAAGCTTTCTTT.

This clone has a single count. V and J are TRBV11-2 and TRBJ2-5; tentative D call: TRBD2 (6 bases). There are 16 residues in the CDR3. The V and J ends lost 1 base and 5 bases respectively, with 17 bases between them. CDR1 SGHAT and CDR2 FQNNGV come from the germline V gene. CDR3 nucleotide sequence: TGTGCCAGCAGCTTAGGGGCGGGAAGGTCGGTCGAGACCCAGTACTTC. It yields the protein CASSLGAGRSVETQYF.

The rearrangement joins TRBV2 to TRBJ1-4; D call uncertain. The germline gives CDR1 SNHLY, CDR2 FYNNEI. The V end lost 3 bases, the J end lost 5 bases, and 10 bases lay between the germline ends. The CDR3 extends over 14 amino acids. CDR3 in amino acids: CASSEGSRNEKLFF. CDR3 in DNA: TGTGCCAGCAGTGAGGGCAGCAGGAATGAAAAACTGTTTTTT.

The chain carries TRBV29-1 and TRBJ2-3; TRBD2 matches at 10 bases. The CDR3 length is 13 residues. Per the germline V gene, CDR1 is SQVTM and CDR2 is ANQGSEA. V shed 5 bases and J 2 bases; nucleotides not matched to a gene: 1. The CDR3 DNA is TGCAGCGTTCTAGCGGGAGACACAGATACGCAGTATTTT. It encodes CSVLAGDTDTQYF.

Here the CDR3 reads CASSVTSGRVWETQYF. Written as DNA, the CDR3 is TGTGCCAGCAGCGTCACTAGCGGGAGGGTTTGGGAGACCCAGTACTTC. This chain links TRBV9 with TRBJ2-5; 13 nucleotides line up with TRBD2. Per the germline V gene, CDR1 is SGDLS and CDR2 is YYNGEE. CDR3 length: 16 residues. Losses at the gene ends were 2 bases for V and 5 bases for J; bases not matched to a gene: 6.

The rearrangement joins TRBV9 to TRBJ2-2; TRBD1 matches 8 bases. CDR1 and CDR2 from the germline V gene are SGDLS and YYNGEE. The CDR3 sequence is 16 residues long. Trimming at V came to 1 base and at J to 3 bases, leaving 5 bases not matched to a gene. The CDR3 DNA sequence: TGTGCCAGCAGCGTAAGGACAGGGAGCGACACCGGGGAGCTGTTTTTT. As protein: CASSVRTGSDTGELFF.

The chain's CDR3 is CASSLDRFTQPQHF. Here the CDR3 DNA reads TGTGCCAGCAGCTTGGACAGGTTTACTCAGCCCCAGCATTTT. The chain couples TRBV11-2 to TRBJ1-5; 7 bases match TRBD1. The CDR3 is 14 residues long. J gave up 6 bases and V 3 bases, and 5 bases lay outside the gene matches. CDR1 and CDR2 (germline): SGHAT, FQNNGV.

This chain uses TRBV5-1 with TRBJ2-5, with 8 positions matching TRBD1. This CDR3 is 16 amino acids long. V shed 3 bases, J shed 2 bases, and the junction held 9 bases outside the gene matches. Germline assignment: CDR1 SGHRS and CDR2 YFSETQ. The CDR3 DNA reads TGCGCCAGCAGCTCGTACGGACAGGGCTCTCAAGAGACCCAGTACTTC. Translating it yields CASSSYGQGSQETQYF.

CDR3 protein: CASSPRDRGLETQYF. In nucleotides, the CDR3 is TGCGCCAGCAGCCCCAGGGACAGGGGGTTGGAGACCCAGTACTTC. This chain connects TRBV5-1 to TRBJ2-5; the match to TRBD1 covers 11 bases. V lost 4 bases, J lost 5 bases, and 7 bases stayed unmatched. This CDR3 spans 15 amino acids. Germline CDR1 reads SGHRS; CDR2 reads YFSETQ.

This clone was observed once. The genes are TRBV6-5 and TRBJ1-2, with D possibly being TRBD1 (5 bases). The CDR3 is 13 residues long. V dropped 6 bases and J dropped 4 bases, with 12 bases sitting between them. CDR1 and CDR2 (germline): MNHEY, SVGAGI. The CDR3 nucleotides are TGTGCCAGCAGCCCAGCCCAGGGCTATGGCTACACCTTC. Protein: CASSPAQGYGYTF.

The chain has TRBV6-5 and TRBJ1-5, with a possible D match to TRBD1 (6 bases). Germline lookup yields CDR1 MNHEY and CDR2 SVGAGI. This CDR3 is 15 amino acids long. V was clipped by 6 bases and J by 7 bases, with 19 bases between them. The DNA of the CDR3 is TGTGCCAGCAGCTCAACGAGACAGGTCTTGCAGCCCCAGCATTTT. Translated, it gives CASSSTRQVLQPQHF.

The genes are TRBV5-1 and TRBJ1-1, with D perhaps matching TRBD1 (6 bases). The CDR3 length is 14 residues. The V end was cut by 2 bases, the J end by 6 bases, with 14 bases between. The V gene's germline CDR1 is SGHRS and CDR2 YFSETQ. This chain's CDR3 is CASSFGGLVAEAFF. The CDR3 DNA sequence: TGCGCCAGCAGCTTTGGGGGCTTGGTAGCTGAAGCTTTCTTT.

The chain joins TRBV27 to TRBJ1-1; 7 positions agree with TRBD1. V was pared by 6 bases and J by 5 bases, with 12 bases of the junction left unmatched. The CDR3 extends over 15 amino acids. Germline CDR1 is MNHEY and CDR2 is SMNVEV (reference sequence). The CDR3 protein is CASSPGDRYKTEAFF. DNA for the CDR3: TGTGCCAGCAGCCCGGGGGACAGATATAAGACTGAAGCTTTCTTT.

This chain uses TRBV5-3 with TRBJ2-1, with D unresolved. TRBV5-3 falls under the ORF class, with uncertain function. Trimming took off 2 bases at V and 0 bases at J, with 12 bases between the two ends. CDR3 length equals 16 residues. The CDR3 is CARSFTLLSSYNEQFF. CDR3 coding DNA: TGTGCCAGAAGCTTTACCCTTCTTAGCTCCTACAATGAGCAGTTCTTC.

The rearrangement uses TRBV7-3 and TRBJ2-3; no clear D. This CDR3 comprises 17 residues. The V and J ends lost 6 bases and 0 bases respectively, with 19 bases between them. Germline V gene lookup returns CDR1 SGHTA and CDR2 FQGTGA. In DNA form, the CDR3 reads TGTGCCAGCAGGCCCCCTCCGGCTGGGCCTAGCACAGATACGCAGTATTTT. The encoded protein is CASRPPPAGPSTDTQYF.

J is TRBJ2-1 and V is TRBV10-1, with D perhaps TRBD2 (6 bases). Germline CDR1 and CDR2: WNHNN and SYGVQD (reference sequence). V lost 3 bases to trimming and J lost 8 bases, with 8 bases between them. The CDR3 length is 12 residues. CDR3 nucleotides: TGCGCCAGCAGTGACAGGGAGGATGAGCAGTTCTTC. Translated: CASSDREDEQFF.

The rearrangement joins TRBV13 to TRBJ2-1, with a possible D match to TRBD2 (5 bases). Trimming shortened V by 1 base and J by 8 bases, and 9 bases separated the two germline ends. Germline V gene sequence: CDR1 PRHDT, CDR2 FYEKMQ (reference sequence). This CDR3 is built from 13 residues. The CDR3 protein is CASSLEVSDEQFF. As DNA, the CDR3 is TGTGCCAGCAGCTTAGAAGTTAGCGATGAGCAGTTCTTC.

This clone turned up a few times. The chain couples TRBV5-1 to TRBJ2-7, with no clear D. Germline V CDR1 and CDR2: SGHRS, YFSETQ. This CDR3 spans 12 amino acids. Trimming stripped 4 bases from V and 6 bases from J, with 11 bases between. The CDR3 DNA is TGCGCCAGCAGCCTTTTTCCGGGCGAGCAGTACTTC. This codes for CASSLFPGEQYF.

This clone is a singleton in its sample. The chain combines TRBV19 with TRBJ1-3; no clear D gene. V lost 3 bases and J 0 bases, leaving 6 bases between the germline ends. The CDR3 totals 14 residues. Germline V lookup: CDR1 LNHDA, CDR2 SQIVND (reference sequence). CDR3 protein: CASSIGSSGNTIYF. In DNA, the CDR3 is TGTGCCAGTAGTATCGGTAGCTCTGGAAACACCATATATTTT.

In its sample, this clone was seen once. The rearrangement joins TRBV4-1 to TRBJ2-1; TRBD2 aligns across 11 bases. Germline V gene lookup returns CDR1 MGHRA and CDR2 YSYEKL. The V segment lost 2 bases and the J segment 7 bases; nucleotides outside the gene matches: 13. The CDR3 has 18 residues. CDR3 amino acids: CASSQLPGLAVVGNEQFF. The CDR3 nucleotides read TGCGCCAGCAGCCAACTCCCGGGACTAGCGGTGGTTGGGAATGAGCAGTTCTTC.

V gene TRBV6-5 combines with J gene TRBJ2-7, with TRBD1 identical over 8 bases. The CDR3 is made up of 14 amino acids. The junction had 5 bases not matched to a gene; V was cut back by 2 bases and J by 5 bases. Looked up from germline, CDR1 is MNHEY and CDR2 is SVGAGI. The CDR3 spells CASSYLAGGDEQYF. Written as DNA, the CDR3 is TGTGCCAGCAGTTACCTGGCAGGGGGCGACGAGCAGTACTTC.

CDR3 region: CARDPGTGVQPQHF. For the CDR3, the DNA is TGTGCCAGAGACCCCGGGACAGGGGTTCAGCCCCAGCATTTT. The chain links TRBV27 to TRBJ1-5; 10 positions agree with TRBD1. Germline assignment: CDR1 MNHEY and CDR2 SMNVEV (reference sequence). The CDR3 loop spans 14 amino acids. With 9 bases clipped from V and 6 bases from J, the junction kept 8 bases outside the gene matches.

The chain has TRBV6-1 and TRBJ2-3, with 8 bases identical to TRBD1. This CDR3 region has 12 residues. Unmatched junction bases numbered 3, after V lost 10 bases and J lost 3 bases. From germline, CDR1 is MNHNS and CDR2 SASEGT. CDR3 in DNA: TGTGCCACCCACAGGGGGACAGATACGCAGTATTTT. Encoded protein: CATHRGTDTQYF.

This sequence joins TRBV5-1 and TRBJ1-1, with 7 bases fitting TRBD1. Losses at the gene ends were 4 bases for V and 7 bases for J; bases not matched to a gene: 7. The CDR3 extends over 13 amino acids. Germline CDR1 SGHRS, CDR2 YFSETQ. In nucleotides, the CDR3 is TGCGCCAGCAGCCTCCAGACAGGGATTGAAGCTTTCTTT. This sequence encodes CASSLQTGIEAFF.

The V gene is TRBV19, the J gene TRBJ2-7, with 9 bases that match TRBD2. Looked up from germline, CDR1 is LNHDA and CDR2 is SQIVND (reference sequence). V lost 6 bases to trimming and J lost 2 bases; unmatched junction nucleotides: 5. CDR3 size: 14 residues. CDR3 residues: CASSLVAGAYEQYF. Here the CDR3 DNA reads TGTGCCAGTAGCTTGGTAGCGGGAGCCTACGAGCAGTACTTC.

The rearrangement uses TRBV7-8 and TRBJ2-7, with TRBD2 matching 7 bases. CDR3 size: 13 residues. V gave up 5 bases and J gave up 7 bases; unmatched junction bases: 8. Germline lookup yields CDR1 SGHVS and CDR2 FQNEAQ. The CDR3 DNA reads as TGTGCCAGCAGCCTCGCGGGAGCGAGGGAGCAGTACTTC. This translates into CASSLAGAREQYF.